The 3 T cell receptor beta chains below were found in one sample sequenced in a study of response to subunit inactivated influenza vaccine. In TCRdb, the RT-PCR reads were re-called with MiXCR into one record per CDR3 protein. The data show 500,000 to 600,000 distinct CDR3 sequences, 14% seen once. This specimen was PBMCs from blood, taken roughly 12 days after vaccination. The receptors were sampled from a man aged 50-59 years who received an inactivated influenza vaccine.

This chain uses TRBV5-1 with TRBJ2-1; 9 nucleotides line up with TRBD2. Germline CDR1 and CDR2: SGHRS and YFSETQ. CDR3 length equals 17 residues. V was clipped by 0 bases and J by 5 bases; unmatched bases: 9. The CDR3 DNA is TGCGCCAGCAGCTTGGCTAGCGGGGTAATACGGAACAATGAGCAGTTCTTC. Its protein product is CASSLASGVIRNNEQFF.

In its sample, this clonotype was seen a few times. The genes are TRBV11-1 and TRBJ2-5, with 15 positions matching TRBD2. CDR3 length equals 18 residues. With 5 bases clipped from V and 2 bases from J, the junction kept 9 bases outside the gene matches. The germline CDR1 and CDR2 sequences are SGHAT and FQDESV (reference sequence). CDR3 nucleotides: TGTGCCAGCAGCGCCCGGACTAGCGGGAGGGCCGGGCAAGAGACCCAGTACTTC. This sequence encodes CASSARTSGRAGQETQYF.

The CDR3 protein is CASSLGWSRGNTIYF. The CDR3 DNA follows: TGTGCCAGCAGCTTAGGTTGGTCTCGAGGGAACACCATATATTTT. The V and J genes are TRBV7-2 and TRBJ1-3; D gene unclear. The CDR3 consists of 15 residues. Germline V gives CDR1 SGHTA, CDR2 FQGNSA. With 1 base removed from V and 7 bases from J, the gap between germline ends came to 14 bases.